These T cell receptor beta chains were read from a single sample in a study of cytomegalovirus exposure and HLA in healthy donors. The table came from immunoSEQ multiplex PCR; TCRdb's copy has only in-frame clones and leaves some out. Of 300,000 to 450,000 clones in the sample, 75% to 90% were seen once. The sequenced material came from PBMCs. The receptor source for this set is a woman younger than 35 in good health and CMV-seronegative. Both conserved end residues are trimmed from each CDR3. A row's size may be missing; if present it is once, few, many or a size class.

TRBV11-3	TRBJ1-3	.	ASSLAGRSGNTIY
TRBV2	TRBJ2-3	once	ASSVSGASTDTQY
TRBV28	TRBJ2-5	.	ASSSIPGLTQETQY
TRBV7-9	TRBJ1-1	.	ASSLAHTGWTEAF
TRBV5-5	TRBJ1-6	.	ASSTAGGRDSPLH
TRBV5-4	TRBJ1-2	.	ASSPWPSDGYT
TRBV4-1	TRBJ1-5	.	ASSLREGLRNQPQH
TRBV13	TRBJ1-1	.	ASSLEGDTEAF
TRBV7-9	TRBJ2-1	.	ASSFAGNEQF
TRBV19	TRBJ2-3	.	ASSIAPASRADTQY
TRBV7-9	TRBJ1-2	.	ASSLHGRGTEGGGYGYT
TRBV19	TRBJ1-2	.	ASRNGQGDGYT
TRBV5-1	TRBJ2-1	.	ASSLGYPLTPFDEQF
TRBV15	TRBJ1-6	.	ATSSGNSPLH
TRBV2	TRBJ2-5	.	ASSEEASGGAETQY
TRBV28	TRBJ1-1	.	ASSPQLQGLYTEAF
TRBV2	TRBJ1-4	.	ASSELRGRGEKLF
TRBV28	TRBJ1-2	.	ASLATGQHYGYT
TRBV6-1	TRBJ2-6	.	ASSTGFAGANVLT
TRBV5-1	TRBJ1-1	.	ASASEAGRAF
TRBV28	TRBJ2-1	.	ASSRQLSYNEQF
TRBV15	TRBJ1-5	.	ATSRVGGSPQH
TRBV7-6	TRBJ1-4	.	ASSAVDTATNEKLF
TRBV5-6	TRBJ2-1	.	ASSLGAGTDNEQF
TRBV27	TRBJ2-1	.	ASSFSGRAFNEQF
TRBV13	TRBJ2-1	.	ATLAGGYNEQF
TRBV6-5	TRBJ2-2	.	ASSYGHPANTGELF